This T cell receptor beta chain comes out of a study of blood T cells in healthy people across ages. In this sample, this clonotype turned up a few times. A J-beta primer mix and a sample-barcoded 5' primer were used in a second PCR of roughly 6 to 12 cycles. Via MiXCR, TCRdb re-called the 5' RACE reads, giving one row per CDR3 protein. Seen here are over a million distinct CDR3 sequences, 20% to 25% observed once, and the top ten hold less than 0.75%. V lost 6 bases, J lost 0 bases, and 16 bases lay in between. The CDR3 length is 16 residues. Germline V gene sequence: CDR1 MNHEY, CDR2 SMNVEV (reference sequence). These data were also reused for a study on T cells of mothers and their children.

This chain uses TRBV27 with TRBJ2-3; D call uncertain. This clonotype originated in a girl aged 2 to 9 in good health. The sample was blood. CDR3 in amino acids: CASSPVVSGSTDTQYF. CDR3 DNA sequence: TGTGCCAGCAGCCCAGTTGTATCAGGTAGCACAGATACGCAGTATTTT.